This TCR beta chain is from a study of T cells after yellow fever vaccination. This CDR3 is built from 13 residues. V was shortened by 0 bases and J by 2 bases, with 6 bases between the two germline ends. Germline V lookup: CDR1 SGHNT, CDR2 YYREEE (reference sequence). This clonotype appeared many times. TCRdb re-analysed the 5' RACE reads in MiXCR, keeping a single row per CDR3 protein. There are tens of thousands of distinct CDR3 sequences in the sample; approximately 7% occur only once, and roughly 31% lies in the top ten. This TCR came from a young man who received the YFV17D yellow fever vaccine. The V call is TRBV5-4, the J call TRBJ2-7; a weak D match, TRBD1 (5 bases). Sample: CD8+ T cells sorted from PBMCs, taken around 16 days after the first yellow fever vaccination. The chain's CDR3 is CASSLAQAYEQYF. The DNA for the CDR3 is TGTGCCAGCAGCTTGGCACAGGCCTACGAGCAGTACTTC.